The 7 T cell receptor beta chains below come from one sample, sequenced in a study of T cells in Graves' hyperthyroidism and ophthalmopathy. The source material, RNA transcripts, was used to amplify TCR beta CDR3 regions. The HTBI set primed first-round TCR CDR3 RT-PCR. In TCRdb, the multiplex PCR reads were re-called with MiXCR into one record per CDR3 protein. The sample consists of hundreds of thousands of distinct CDR3 sequences, around 14% of them appearing once. Sequenced sample: blood. These receptors were obtained from a woman in her twenties or thirties with Graves' hyperthyroidism.

This clonotype has at least ten counts. V and J are TRBV6-1 and TRBJ2-3; TRBD2 agrees at 7 bases. The CDR3 consists of 15 residues. CDR1 and CDR2 from the germline V gene are MNHNS and SASEGT. V was clipped by 4 bases and J by 6 bases; unmatched bases: 10. The CDR3 DNA reads as TGTGCCAGCAGTGGCCTCGGGACTACCTCGGATACGCAGTATTTT. This codes for CASSGLGTTSDTQYF.

In this sample, this clonotype turned up many times. This chain connects TRBV20-1 to TRBJ1-1; 7 bases line up with TRBD1. This CDR3 has 18 amino acids. V was clipped by 2 bases and J by 1 base; unmatched bases: 16. Per germline, CDR1 DFQATT and CDR2 SNEGSKA (reference sequence). The CDR3 region is CSARSGEGARASNTEAFF. The CDR3 DNA sequence: TGCAGTGCTAGATCCGGGGAGGGGGCGAGGGCCTCGAACACTGAAGCTTTCTTT.

V usage is TRBV19 and J usage is TRBJ2-5; D remains ambiguous. The V and J ends lost 3 bases and 3 bases respectively, with 8 bases between them. This CDR3 is built from 13 residues. Per germline, CDR1 LNHDA and CDR2 SQIVND (reference sequence). The CDR3 loop reads CASSIRAKETQYF. DNA of the CDR3: TGTGCCAGTAGTATTCGGGCCAAAGAGACCCAGTACTTC.

This clonotype was picked up a small number of times. V usage is TRBV6-1 and J usage is TRBJ1-1; D might be TRBD1 (6 bases). The germline V gene encodes CDR1 MNHNS and CDR2 SASEGT. Trimming pared 11 bases from V and 1 base from J, leaving 14 bases between. The CDR3 is 13 amino acids. CDR3: CAGTRTANTEAFF. The CDR3 nucleotides are TGTGCCGGCACCCGGACAGCGAACACTGAAGCTTTCTTT.

The rearrangement uses TRBV6-1 and TRBJ1-5; TRBD1 matches 9 bases. This CDR3 has 17 amino acids. Germline V gene data show CDR1 as MNHNS and CDR2 as SASEGT. Unmatched junction bases numbered 6, after V lost 3 bases and J lost 0 bases. CDR3: CASSEWDRAYSNQPQHF. The CDR3 region has the DNA TGTGCCAGCAGTGAGTGGGACAGGGCATATAGCAATCAGCCCCAGCATTTT.

The chain links TRBV14 to TRBJ2-1; tentatively, D is TRBD1 or TRBD2 (5 bases each). The V gene's germline CDR1 is SGHDN and CDR2 FVKESK. CDR3 length equals 17 residues. Trimming stripped 1 base from V and 4 bases from J, with 17 bases between. CDR3 residues: CASSQVPAGTKYNEQFF. In DNA form, the CDR3 reads TGTGCCAGCAGCCAAGTTCCCGCAGGGACCAAGTACAATGAGCAGTTCTTC.

This chain uses TRBV19 with TRBJ2-4; maybe TRBD1 (6 bases). V lost 4 bases, J lost 8 bases, and 12 bases lay in between. Germline V gene data show CDR1 as LNHDA and CDR2 as SQIVND (reference sequence). The CDR3 is 13 amino acids. CDR3 nucleotide sequence: TGTGCCAGTAGTAGACAGGACGCGGACATTCAGTACTTC. It encodes CASSRQDADIQYF.